This paragraph reports one T cell receptor (beta chain). The sample belongs to a study of blood T cell repertoires in COVID-19. On the study more broadly: The United States, Italy and Spain supplied acute and convalescent COVID-19 samples. T cells, B-cell-depleted T cells, or PBMCs provided the cDNA or gDNA that served as material.

In germline, CDR1 is MDHEN, CDR2 SYDVKM. This CDR3 contains 15 residues. Trimming pared 3 bases from V and 0 bases from J, leaving 11 bases between. Original analysis: Nucleated cell number was recorded as an estimate derived from reference gene primer amplification. Measured with immunoSEQ multiplex PCR; TCRdb has only the in-frame clones, and not every one. That table supplies the V and J calls and clone size; D and trimming were determined from the DNA. The sample lists approximately 210,000 clones, approximately 85% occurring once. What was sequenced was peripheral blood. This chain uses TRBV28 with TRBJ1-1; D unresolved. The origin of this receptor is a woman aged 45-65 years with active or convalescent COVID-19. The chain's CDR3 is CASSFWAVMNTEAFF. The CDR3 DNA sequence: TGTGCCAGCAGTTTCTGGGCAGTAATGAACACTGAAGCTTTCTTT.